This T cell receptor beta chain was sequenced during a study of cytomegalovirus exposure and HLA in healthy donors. Study-wide results and limits: Earlier analysis yielded a pattern in which most TCR beta V segments were productive about 87% or about 30% of the time.

A few counts support this clone. The antigen is not known. PCR amplification relied on 60 Vbeta primers (plus 13 Jbeta primers). Under the authors' procedure: Unique TCR beta chains totaled some 78 million in a later count, with around 11 million of them shared. Clones were read by immunoSEQ multiplex PCR, and TCRdb kept only the in-frame ones, dropping some. V, J and clone size reflect that table, while D and trimming were determined from the DNA. Of about 130,000 clones listed, 80% are singletons. The TCR was taken from a man aged 30 to 39 in good health and CMV-seropositive. Sequencing was done on a sample of PBMCs.

The DNA of the CDR3 is TGTGCCACCTTATCGGGAGAGCAGTTCTTC. Its protein product is CATLSGEQFF. The chain combines TRBV2 with TRBJ2-1; tentative D call: TRBD2 (5 bases). There are 10 residues in the CDR3. CDR1 and CDR2 from the germline V gene are SNHLY and FYNNEI. Between the trimmed V and J ends, which lost 10 bases and 10 bases, there was a span of 11 bases.